A selection of T cell receptor beta chains follows, all from one sample in a study of T cells in tumors after PD-1 blockade. Some clones are missing from TCRdb's copy, which holds only in-frame ones; the method was immunoSEQ multiplex PCR. This table has around 60,000 clones, about 80% appearing once. Sample: PBMCs, taken before anti-PD-1 treatment. The receptor source for this set is a human donor with basal cell carcinoma. CDR3s include the opening cysteine and the closing phenylalanine or tryptophan. D genes are given only for firm matches. The listing skips clone size in some rows; elsewhere it reads once, few, many or a size class.

v_call	d_call	j_call	clone_size	cdr3_nt	cdr3_aa
TRBV29-1	TRBD1	TRBJ1-2	NA	TGCAGCGTTGAGCGGACAGGGGACGGCTACACCTTC	CSVERTGDGYTF
TRBV2	NA	TRBJ1-5	few	TGTGCCAGCACCGGGGAGACACCAAGCAATCAGCCCCAGCATTTT	CASTGETPSNQPQHF
TRBV20-1	NA	TRBJ1-2	once	TGCAGTGCTAGGGCTAACTATGGCTACACCTTC	CSARANYGYTF
TRBV30	NA	TRBJ2-7	few	TGTGCCTGGAGGGGCACCACCTACGAGCAGTACTTC	CAWRGTTYEQYF
TRBV10-2	NA	TRBJ2-7	few	TGCGCCAGCAGTGAGTCGAAGGGGAACGAGCAGTACTTC	CASSESKGNEQYF
TRBV27	TRBD1	TRBJ2-7	few	TGTGCCAGCAGATCGGGACAGGGGTACGAGCAGTACTTC	CASRSGQGYEQYF
TRBV13	NA	TRBJ1-1	once	TGTGCCAGCACCGAACAGGGTCGCGGTGAAGCTTTCTTT	CASTEQGRGEAFF
TRBV6-1	TRBD1	TRBJ2-7	NA	TGTGCCAGCAGTGCACCGCTGGGACAGGGGACTTCCTACGAGCAGTACTTC	CASSAPLGQGTSYEQYF
TRBV9	NA	TRBJ1-4	NA	TGTGCCAGCACCAGAGGAACTAATGAAAAACTGTTTTTT	CASTRGTNEKLFF
TRBV9	TRBD2	TRBJ2-5	few	TGTGCCAGCAGCGCGTTAAGCGGGGGGGCCCGAGAGACCCAGTACTTC	CASSALSGGARETQYF
TRBV3-1/TRBV3-2	TRBD2	TRBJ2-7	NA	TGTGCCAGCAGCCGACAGACTAGCGGGGTTTGGGACGAGCAGTACTTC	CASSRQTSGVWDEQYF
TRBV6-2/TRBV6-3	TRBD1	TRBJ1-5	NA	TGTGCCAGCAGTTACTCCCGCAGGGGGAGCAATCAGCCCCAGCATTTT	CASSYSRRGSNQPQHF
TRBV5-5	NA	TRBJ1-1	NA	TGTGCCAGCAGCTTGGGTCCTAACACTGAAGCTTTCTTT	CASSLGPNTEAFF
TRBV7-2	TRBD1	TRBJ1-1	NA	TGTGCCAGCAGCTCGGTGGACAGGATAGAAGCTTTCTTT	CASSSVDRIEAFF
TRBV30	NA	TRBJ1-6	NA	TGTGCCTGGAGGAAGGGGGGTCCCGTGACGGGGAGAAGCTCCTATAATTCACCCCTCCACTTT	CAWRKGGPVTGRSSYNSPLHF
TRBV27	TRBD1	TRBJ1-6	NA	TGTGCCAGCAGTCCGCGACAGGGGAATTCACCCCTCCACTTT	CASSPRQGNSPLHF
TRBV7-2	TRBD2	TRBJ2-1	NA	TGTGCCAGCAGCTTGCGGACTAGCGGGGGTCACAATGAGCAGTTCTTC	CASSLRTSGGHNEQFF
TRBV6-5	TRBD2	TRBJ2-7	few	TGTGCCAGCAGCCAGCGGGGGATCTACGAGCAGTACTTC	CASSQRGIYEQYF
TRBV20-1	NA	TRBJ1-1	NA	TGCAGTGCTCGCCTGGAGACTGAAGCTTTCTTT	CSARLETEAFF
TRBV6-5	NA	TRBJ1-5	once	TGTGCCAGCAGTTACGGTAGCAATCAGCCCCAGCATTTT	CASSYGSNQPQHF
TRBV5-1	NA	TRBJ1-6	NA	TGCGCCAGCAGCTTGCGTGTCAATTCACCCCTCCACTTT	CASSLRVNSPLHF
TRBV5-6	NA	TRBJ2-3	NA	TGTGCCAGCAGCTTGTTCCCGATCTCCTTAAATACGCAGTATTTT	CASSLFPISLNTQYF
TRBV5-1	NA	TRBJ1-2	NA	TGCGCCAGCAGCTTGTCAGGGGTGAATCCTATCGATGGCTACACCTTC	CASSLSGVNPIDGYTF
TRBV20-1	TRBD1	TRBJ2-2	NA	TGCAGTGCTAGTGGACAGGGAGACACCGGGGAGCTGTTTTTT	CSASGQGDTGELFF
TRBV7-2	TRBD2	TRBJ2-7	NA	TGTGCCAGCAGCCCCCTTCGCGGGGGGGGCGAGCAGTACTTC	CASSPLRGGGEQYF
TRBV14	NA	TRBJ1-1	NA	TGTGCCAGCAGCCAAGCGACCGGGGGCGCTGAAGCTTTCTTT	CASSQATGGAEAFF
TRBV11-2	TRBD1	TRBJ1-1	medium-sized	TGTGCCAGCAGCCGGGACAGGGGGTTTCATTCGGCGGACACTGAAGCTTTCTTT	CASSRDRGFHSADTEAFF
TRBV3-1/TRBV3-2	TRBD1	TRBJ1-2	few	TGTGCCAGCAGCCAAGATCCAGGGGGCTATGGCTACACCTTC	CASSQDPGGYGYTF
TRBV15	NA	TRBJ2-7	NA	TGTGCCACCAGCGTAGGGGCAGGGGCCTACGAGCAGTACTTC	CATSVGAGAYEQYF
TRBV14	NA	TRBJ2-3	NA	TGTGCCAGCAGCCAACGCCTTTTCGGAGATACGCAGTATTTT	CASSQRLFGDTQYF
TRBV7-3	TRBD1	TRBJ1-5	NA	TGTGCCAGCAGCCCGGGACAGACCCAGCCCCAGCATTTT	CASSPGQTQPQHF
TRBV5-4	NA	TRBJ2-7	NA	TGTGCCAGCAGCCCCCTAGGGGACCACTACGAGCAGTACTTC	CASSPLGDHYEQYF
TRBV4-2	NA	TRBJ2-2	few	TGTGCCAGCAGCCAAGACCGCTTCACCGGGGAGCTGTTTTTT	CASSQDRFTGELFF